The rows below give T cell receptor beta chains drawn from one sample of a study of blood T cell repertoires in COVID-19. Method: immunoSEQ multiplex PCR; TCRdb's copy keeps in-frame clones and lacks some. Among about 64,000 clones listed, 65% to 80% were seen once. The sequenced sample consisted of peripheral blood. Every receptor here comes from a human donor in a cohort sampled during active COVID-19. Each CDR3 is given with its conserved first and last residue. A D gene is named only where the DNA matches it firmly. A clone size is listed for some rows: how often the clone was seen (once, few, many), or a class if it is expanded.

CDR3 length,clone size,J gene,V gene,D gene,CDR3 protein,CDR3 DNA
13,.,TRBJ2-5,TRBV27,TRBD2,CASSKGLQETQYF,TGTGCCAGCAGTAAGGGACTACAAGAGACCCAGTACTTC
15,.,TRBJ1-2,TRBV6-1,.,CASSEGGGVFYGYTF,TGTGCCAGCAGTGAAGGGGGGGGAGTATTCTATGGCTACACCTTC
13,.,TRBJ2-7,TRBV27,TRBD2,CASRPGTTYEQYF,TGTGCCAGCAGGCCCGGGACTACCTACGAGCAGTACTTC
12,.,TRBJ1-2,TRBV27,.,CASMSGVDSYTF,TGTGCCAGCATGAGCGGGGTTGACAGCTACACCTTC
15,.,TRBJ1-4,TRBV2,.,CASRLNSATNEKLFF,TGTGCCAGCAGGCTGAACAGTGCAACTAATGAAAAACTGTTTTTT
16,.,TRBJ2-1,TRBV10-3,TRBD2,CAISESTGGYYNEQFF,TGTGCCATCAGTGAGTCGACGGGGGGGTATTACAATGAGCAGTTCTTC
13,.,TRBJ2-7,TRBV6-1,.,CASSENFSHEQYF,TGTGCCAGCAGTGAAAATTTCTCCCACGAGCAGTACTTC
16,.,TRBJ2-3,TRBV19,TRBD2,CASMHRLAGGQDTQYF,TGTGCCAGTATGCACCGACTAGCGGGGGGTCAAGATACGCAGTATTTT
16,.,TRBJ1-5,TRBV7-2,.,CASSLGSRISNQPQHF,TGTGCCAGCAGCTTAGGTTCCAGGATTAGCAATCAGCCCCAGCATTTT
15,.,TRBJ2-1,TRBV2,TRBD2,CASSPTSGGASEQFF,TGTGCCAGCAGCCCGACTAGCGGGGGGGCCTCTGAGCAGTTCTTC
15,.,TRBJ2-7,TRBV6-2/TRBV6-3,TRBD1,CASSYGTGFTYEQYF,TGTGCCAGCAGTTACGGGACAGGATTCACCTACGAGCAGTACTTC
12,few,TRBJ1-6,TRBV11-2,.,CASSRGDSPLHF,TGTGCCAGCAGCCGCGGTGATTCACCCCTCCACTTT
13,.,TRBJ2-7,TRBV6-5,TRBD1,CASSWTGGYEQYF,TGTGCCAGCAGTTGGACAGGGGGGTACGAGCAGTACTTC
15,.,TRBJ1-2,TRBV15,.,CATSREQGGSYGYTF,TGTGCCACCAGCAGAGAACAGGGAGGGAGCTATGGCTACACCTTC
16,.,TRBJ2-1,TRBV19,TRBD2,CATKTSGGSSYNEQFF,TGTGCCACCAAGACTAGCGGGGGTAGCTCCTACAATGAGCAGTTCTTC
15,.,TRBJ1-1,TRBV5-1,TRBD1,CASSPTDRGDTEAFF,TGCGCCAGCAGCCCGACGGACAGGGGTGACACTGAAGCTTTCTTT
14,.,TRBJ2-7,TRBV7-8,.,CASSLVLGEYEQYF,TGTGCCAGCAGCTTAGTTCTAGGGGAATACGAGCAGTACTTC
13,.,TRBJ2-1,TRBV6-5,.,CASSYPVSNEQFF,TGTGCCAGCAGTTACCCTGTGTCCAATGAGCAGTTCTTC
16,.,TRBJ2-3,TRBV2,TRBD2,CASSEGLAGGGDTQYF,TGTGCCAGCAGTGAGGGACTAGCGGGGGGAGGAGATACGCAGTATTTT
15,few,TRBJ1-2,TRBV10-3,TRBD1,CAISESRTGNYGYTF,TGTGCCATCAGTGAGTCTCGGACAGGAAACTATGGCTACACCTTC
14,few,TRBJ1-5,TRBV7-2,TRBD1,CASSLRQGSQPQHF,TGTGCCAGCAGCTTAAGACAGGGGAGTCAGCCCCAGCATTTT
14,.,TRBJ2-7,TRBV5-1,.,CASSSRIGYYEQYF,TGCGCCAGCAGCTCCAGGATTGGGTACTACGAGCAGTACTTC
15,.,TRBJ1-4,TRBV21-1,.,CASSKGADANEKLFF,TGTGCCAGCAGCAAAGGGGCAGATGCAAATGAAAAACTGTTTTTT
21,.,TRBJ2-5,TRBV4-2,TRBD2,CASSQERGLAGGYQSQETQYF,TGTGCCAGCAGCCAAGAAAGAGGGCTAGCGGGGGGGTACCAATCTCAAGAGACCCAGTACTTC
15,.,TRBJ2-7,TRBV7-2,TRBD1,CASSQRTGSSYEQYF,TGTGCCAGCAGCCAAAGGACAGGGTCATCCTACGAGCAGTACTTC
15,.,TRBJ2-5,TRBV5-1,.,CASSDVPGTRETQYF,TGCGCCAGCAGCGACGTTCCCGGGACTCGAGAGACCCAGTACTTC
14,.,TRBJ1-4,TRBV5-5,.,CASSTGTTNEKLFF,TGTGCCAGCAGTACAGGGACAACTAATGAAAAACTGTTTTTT
15,.,TRBJ1-4,TRBV4-2,.,CASSQPGHTNEKLFF,TGTGCCAGCAGCCAACCGGGACATACTAATGAAAAACTGTTTTTT
13,.,TRBJ1-3,TRBV30,.,CAWSRDTGNTIYF,TGTGCCTGGAGCCGGGACACTGGAAACACCATATATTTT
17,few,TRBJ2-5,TRBV11-2,TRBD2,CASSLALAGGSQETQYF,TGTGCCAGCAGCTTAGCCCTAGCGGGGGGCTCCCAAGAGACCCAGTACTTC
14,.,TRBJ1-1,TRBV7-6,TRBD1,CASSLAGGGTEAFF,TGTGCCAGCAGCTTAGCAGGGGGCGGCACTGAAGCTTTCTTT
18,.,TRBJ2-3,TRBV7-9,TRBD2,CASSLGTSGGPGADTQYF,TGTGCCAGCAGCTTAGGGACTAGCGGGGGGCCCGGGGCAGATACGCAGTATTTT
15,.,TRBJ1-1,TRBV5-1,.,CASSLGFGEGTEAFF,TGCGCCAGCAGCTTGGGGTTTGGAGAGGGCACTGAAGCTTTCTTT
15,.,TRBJ1-1,TRBV5-6,TRBD1,CASSLSGGLNTEAFF,TGTGCCAGCAGCTTGTCAGGGGGCTTGAACACTGAAGCTTTCTTT
15,.,TRBJ1-1,TRBV18,.,CASSPVAGVGTEAFF,TGTGCCAGCTCACCGGTGGCAGGGGTTGGAACTGAAGCTTTCTTT
13,once,TRBJ2-3,TRBV30,.,CAWSRVATDTQYF,TGTGCCTGGAGTAGGGTAGCGACAGATACGCAGTATTTT
13,.,TRBJ1-2,TRBV7-2,TRBD1,CASSFTGVLGYTF,TGTGCCAGCAGCTTTACAGGGGTTTTAGGCTACACCTTC
15,.,TRBJ2-6,TRBV19,.,CASSNRDPGANVLTF,TGTGCCAGTAGTAACAGGGATCCCGGGGCCAACGTCCTGACTTTC
13,.,TRBJ1-2,TRBV6-5,TRBD1,CASRGDRVYGYTF,TGTGCCAGCAGAGGGGACAGGGTCTATGGCTACACCTTC
13,.,TRBJ2-5,TRBV19,.,CASSPGLQETQYF,TGTGCCAGTAGTCCGGGACTCCAAGAGACCCAGTACTTC
14,once,TRBJ2-5,TRBV5-1,.,CASSSNDGGETQYF,TGCGCCAGCAGCTCTAATGACGGGGGAGAGACCCAGTACTTC